This T cell receptor (beta chain) is from a study of blood T cell repertoires in COVID-19. On the study more broadly: Researchers got acute and convalescent COVID-19 samples from the United States, Italy and Spain.

The table came from immunoSEQ multiplex PCR; TCRdb's copy has only in-frame clones and leaves some out. There are 50,000 to 80,000 clones in the sample; 78% occur only once, and 13% to 15% lies in the top ten. One Seattle source followed patients from active infection through their disease course. V was clipped by 6 bases and J by 2 bases, with 11 bases between them. This CDR3 has 14 amino acids. The germline CDR1 and CDR2 sequences are MNHEY and SVGAGI. The gene calls are TRBV6-5 and TRBJ1-3; D remains ambiguous. This receptor was taken from a man between 60 and 75 years old with COVID-19, enrolled during active disease. The sample was peripheral blood. The DNA for the CDR3 is TGTGCCAGCAGATTTGACTCAGCTGGAAACACCATATATTTT. Its protein product is CASRFDSAGNTIYF.